These T cell receptor beta chains were read from a single sample in a study of T-cell reconstitution after alpha-beta-depleted transplantation in children. In TCRdb, the PCR reads were re-called with MiXCR into one record per CDR3 protein. This sample carries approximately 500,000 distinct CDR3 sequences, about a quarter of them seen once, and the ten largest clones take 30% to 45%. This sample comprised PBMCs, obtained before TCRalphabeta/CD19-depleted stem cell transplant. These receptors all stem from a boy under two years old with Wiskott-Aldrich syndrome, due to receive a stem cell transplant. Both conserved end residues are trimmed from each CDR3. The order of the fields is CDR3 protein, J gene, V gene.

cdr3_aa: SAMRGTEAF
j_call: TRBJ1-1
v_call: TRBV20-1

cdr3_aa: ASSAQANTEAF
j_call: TRBJ1-1
v_call: TRBV7-9

cdr3_aa: SASSSPVETQY
j_call: TRBJ2-5
v_call: TRBV20-1

cdr3_aa: ASSRGSDEQF
j_call: TRBJ2-1
v_call: TRBV7-2

cdr3_aa: SARPRLAVSPYEQY
j_call: TRBJ2-7
v_call: TRBV20-1

cdr3_aa: ASRVAVTDTQY
j_call: TRBJ2-3
v_call: TRBV5-1

cdr3_aa: ASSQGPIFTDTEAF
j_call: TRBJ1-1
v_call: TRBV4-1

cdr3_aa: ASSSQVGSIKNTEAF
j_call: TRBJ1-1
v_call: TRBV5-1

cdr3_aa: ASSLELSAAEQF
j_call: TRBJ2-1
v_call: TRBV7-2

cdr3_aa: ASSVGADSPLH
j_call: TRBJ1-6
v_call: TRBV9